These 11 T cell receptor beta chains were all obtained from the same sample, sequenced in a study of blood T cell repertoires in COVID-19. Only in-frame clones appear in the TCRdb table, and some are missing; sequencing was by immunoSEQ multiplex PCR. Of some 100,000 clones in the sample, about 80% are singletons; the top ten hold roughly 12%. Sequencing was carried out using peripheral blood. All receptors come from a woman between 70 and 85 years old with acute or convalescent COVID-19.

V usage is TRBV19 and J usage is TRBJ1-5; D not certain. The CDR3 runs 13 residues. CDR1 is LNHDA and CDR2 is SQIVND in the germline V gene (reference sequence). Trimming took off 3 bases at V and 3 bases at J, with 6 bases between the two ends. The CDR3 nucleotides read TGTGCCAGTAGTATGCAGATCAATCAGCCCCAGCATTTT. Residues: CASSMQINQPQHF.

The gene calls are TRBV7-9 and TRBJ1-2; 9 nucleotides line up with TRBD1. The V gene end was trimmed by 4 bases and the J gene end by 7 bases; junction bases not matched to a gene: 4. Germline-derived CDR1 and CDR2 are SEHNR and FQNEAQ (reference sequence). The CDR3 is made up of 13 amino acids. The CDR3 loop is CASSSQGARGYTF. The CDR3 region has the DNA TGTGCCAGCAGCTCACAGGGGGCTCGTGGCTACACCTTC.

CDR3 loop: CAWGEVQSGANVLTF. The DNA of the CDR3 is TGTGCCTGGGGGGAGGTCCAGTCTGGGGCCAACGTCCTGACTTTC. V gene TRBV30 combines with J gene TRBJ2-6; maybe TRBD2 (6 bases). Looked up from germline, CDR1 is GTSNPN and CDR2 is SVGIG (reference sequence). The CDR3 has 15 amino acids. Trimming removed 5 bases at V and 1 base at J, with 12 bases between.

The CDR3 spells CASSQIIGGGQETQYF. The CDR3 region has the DNA TGTGCCAGCAGCCAGATCATCGGTGGCGGCCAAGAGACCCAGTACTTC. The chain employs TRBV3-1 (or the pseudogene TRBV3-2) and TRBJ2-5; D call uncertain. The CDR3 has 16 residues. CDR1 and CDR2 (germline): LGHDT, YNNKEL (reference sequence). V lost 3 bases and J lost 1, with 15 bases in between.

The chain carries TRBV24-1 and TRBJ2-3, with D possibly being TRBD1 (6 bases). The CDR3 consists of 14 residues. From germline, CDR1 is KGHDR and CDR2 SFDVKD. Trimming left V 4 bases short and J 2 bases short, with 9 bases between. In DNA, the CDR3 is TGTGCCACCAGTGAACAGGGTCCCACAGATACGCAGTATTTT. Its protein is CATSEQGPTDTQYF.

The rearrangement links TRBV5-5 to TRBJ1-5; D may be TRBD1 (5 bases). Trimming took off 2 bases at V and 5 bases at J, with 11 bases between the two ends. The CDR3 runs to 14 residues. CDR1 is SGHKS and CDR2 is YYEKEE in the germline V gene (reference sequence). The DNA of the CDR3 is TGTGCCAGCAGCTTTCTGGGGCGCGATCAGCCCCAGCATTTT. Residues: CASSFLGRDQPQHF.

V and J are TRBV5-1 and TRBJ1-1; 8 bases agree with TRBD1. Germline assignment: CDR1 SGHRS and CDR2 YFSETQ. This CDR3 region has 14 residues. V gave up 4 bases and J gave up 5 bases; unmatched junction bases: 7. The CDR3 coding sequence is TGCGCCAGCAGCAAACAGGGGGAGAGGACTGAAGCTTTCTTT. It is translated as CASSKQGERTEAFF.

This clone was picked up one time. The J gene is TRBJ1-2, the V gene TRBV5-6, with no clear D. The CDR3 contains 16 residues. V lost 3 bases and J 5 bases, leaving 20 bases between the germline ends. Germline lookup yields CDR1 SGHDT and CDR2 YYEEEE. CDR3 in amino acids: CASSSGSSRRTYGYTF. CDR3 coding DNA: TGTGCCAGCAGCTCGGGGAGCTCTAGACGGACGTATGGCTACACCTTC.

V is TRBV7-9 and J is TRBJ1-6; tentative D call: TRBD1 (6 bases). The V gene's germline CDR1 is SEHNR and CDR2 FQNEAQ (reference sequence). The CDR3 is made up of 15 amino acids. With 0 bases removed from V and 9 bases from J, the gap between germline ends came to 12 bases. In nucleotides, the CDR3 is TGTGCCAGCAGCTTAGCGGGAGGGGACACTTCACCCCTCCACTTT. This gives the protein CASSLAGGDTSPLHF. The whole variable domain, remainder taken from reference TRBV7-9 and TRBJ1-6, is DTGVSQNPRHKITKRGQNVTFRCDPISEHNRLYWYRQTLGQGPEFLTYFQNEAQLEKSRLLSDRFSAERPKGSFSTLEIQRTEQGDSAMYLCASSLAGGDTSPLHFGNGTRLTVT.

The gene calls are TRBV30 and TRBJ1-3; TRBD1 agrees at 9 bases. Germline V lookup: CDR1 GTSNPN, CDR2 SVGIG (reference sequence). The CDR3 has 14 residues. The trim removed 1 base at V and 8 bases at J, leaving 6 bases unmatched. The CDR3, as DNA: TGTGCCTGGAGTGAGACAGGGGGGCCCGACACCATATATTTT. This codes for CAWSETGGPDTIYF.

V and J are TRBV2 and TRBJ2-3; 7 positions match TRBD1. The CDR3 sequence is 12 residues long. Trimming took 4 bases from V and 14 from J; bases not matched to a gene: 9. Germline lookup yields CDR1 SNHLY and CDR2 FYNNEI. CDR3 coding DNA: TGTGCCAGCAGTGTCGACAGGGTGGGGCGGTATTTT. This gives the protein CASSVDRVGRYF. Based on the CDR3 plus reference TRBV2 and TRBJ2-3, the full variable domain is EPEVTQTPSHQVTQMGQEVILRCVPISNHLYFYWYRQILGQKVEFLVSFYNNEISEKSEIFDDQFSVERPDGSNFTLKIRSTKLEDSAMYFCASSVDRVGRYFGPGTRLTVL.